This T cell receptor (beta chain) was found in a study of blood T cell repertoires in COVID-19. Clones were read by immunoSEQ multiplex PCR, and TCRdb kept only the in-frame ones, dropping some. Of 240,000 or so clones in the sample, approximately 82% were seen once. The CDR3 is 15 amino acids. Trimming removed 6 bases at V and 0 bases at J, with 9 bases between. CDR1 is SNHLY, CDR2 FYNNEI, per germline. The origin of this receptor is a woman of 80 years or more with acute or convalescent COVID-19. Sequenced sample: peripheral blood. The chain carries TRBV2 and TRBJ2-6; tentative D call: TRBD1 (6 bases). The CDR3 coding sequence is TGTGCCAGCAGACAGGGCCCCTCTGGGGCCAACGTCCTGACTTTC. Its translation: CASRQGPSGANVLTF.